This T cell receptor beta chain came from a study of vaccination and CD4 T cells after COVID-19. As for the study in general: Overlapping spike peptides of SARS-CoV-2, HCoV-NL63, HCoV-OC43 and HCoV-229E stimulated the cells. Culture controls were given either a CEFX pool, an HIV-1 Nef pool, or no peptide.

Within the sample, this clonotype is medium-sized. The target antigen is unknown. V gave up 0 bases and J gave up 3 bases, with 10 bases separating them. Per germline, CDR1 SGHDT and CDR2 YYEEEE. The CDR3 loop spans 14 amino acids. Oncomine TCR Beta short-read sequencing was applied to DNA from cultured CD4+ T cells. TCRdb reanalysed the PCR reads using MiXCR and keeps one entry per CDR3 protein. Of about 13,000 distinct CDR3 sequences in the sample, over 40% were seen once. The sample's treatment: roughly nine-day PBMC culture with coronavirus spike peptide pools or control peptides (ViraFEST assay). The receptor was isolated from a human donor who had recovered from COVID-19. The sequenced sample was CD4+ T cells from blood, cultured in vitro. The chain couples TRBV5-6 to TRBJ2-7; either TRBD1 or TRBD2 may supply D (5 bases each). CDR3 sequence reads: CASSLGGYGYEQYF. In DNA, the CDR3 is TGTGCCAGCAGCTTGGGGGGGTATGGCTACGAGCAGTACTTC.